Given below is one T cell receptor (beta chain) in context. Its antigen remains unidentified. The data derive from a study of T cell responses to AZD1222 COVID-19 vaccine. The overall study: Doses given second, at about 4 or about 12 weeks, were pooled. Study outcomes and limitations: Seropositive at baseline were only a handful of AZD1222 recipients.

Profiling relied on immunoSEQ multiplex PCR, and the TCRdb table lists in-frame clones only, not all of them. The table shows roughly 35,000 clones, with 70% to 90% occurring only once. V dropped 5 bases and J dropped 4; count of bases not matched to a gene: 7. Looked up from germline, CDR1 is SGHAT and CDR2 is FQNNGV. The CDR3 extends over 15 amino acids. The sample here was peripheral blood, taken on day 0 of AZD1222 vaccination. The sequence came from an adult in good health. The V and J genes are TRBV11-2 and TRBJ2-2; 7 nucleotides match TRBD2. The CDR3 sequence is CASSPPRGGTGELFF. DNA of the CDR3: TGTGCCAGCAGCCCCCCCCGCGGGGGCACCGGGGAGCTGTTTTTT.